The 25 T cell receptor beta chains listed next were all sequenced from one sample in a study of blood T cell repertoires in COVID-19. Clones were read by immunoSEQ multiplex PCR, and TCRdb kept only the in-frame ones, dropping some. The sample has 70,000 to 85,000 clones, roughly four fifths seen once. The sequenced material came from peripheral blood. The receptors come from a man older than 75 with acute or convalescent COVID-19.

V and J are TRBV5-1 and TRBJ2-5; 7 nucleotides align to TRBD2. The CDR3 spans 15 residues. V gave up 4 bases and J gave up 5 bases; unmatched junction bases: 11. Germline CDR1 SGHRS, CDR2 YFSETQ. The CDR3 nucleotides are TGCGCCAGCAGCCCCCCGGGACTAAAGGGGGAGACCCAGTACTTC. This translates into CASSPPGLKGETQYF.

This clone was picked up a small number of times. The chain is built from TRBV6-1 and TRBJ1-6, with 9 nucleotides matching TRBD1. CDR1 is MNHNS, CDR2 SASEGT, per germline. The CDR3 spans 15 residues. The V segment lost 2 bases and the J segment 8 bases; nucleotides outside the gene matches: 4. The CDR3 nucleotides read TGTGCCAGCAGTGAACCACAGGGGGCGTATTCACCCCTCCACTTT. It specifies CASSEPQGAYSPLHF.

The genes are TRBV30 and TRBJ1-2; unclear D gene. V gave up 4 bases and J gave up 8 bases, with 14 bases separating them. Per germline, CDR1 GTSNPN and CDR2 SVGIG (reference sequence). This CDR3 spans 12 amino acids. The DNA for the CDR3 is TGTGCCTGGACTAGCTCCGTGGGAGGCTACACCTTC. Translated: CAWTSSVGGYTF.

This clone was counted once. At one of its ends the junction is not consistent with the germline gene, which may arise from a read error. The CDR3 bases are TGTGCCAGTAGTTCTCGGGCGGCAGGGTACAATGAGCAGTTCTTC. As protein: CASSSRAAGYNEQFF. The chain joins TRBV27 to TRBJ2-1; D is possibly TRBD1 (5 bases). Germline V CDR1 and CDR2: MNHEY, SMNVEV (reference sequence). The CDR3 sequence is 15 residues long.

This clone was found a few times. The chain is built from TRBV5-1 and TRBJ2-7; 9 positions match TRBD2. This CDR3 has 15 amino acids. With 0 bases clipped from V and 2 bases from J, the junction kept 3 bases outside the gene matches. CDR1 and CDR2 from the germline V gene are SGHRS and YFSETQ. Here the CDR3 reads CASSLVAGATYEQYF. CDR3 DNA sequence: TGCGCCAGCAGCTTGGTAGCGGGAGCCACCTACGAGCAGTACTTC.

This chain links TRBV3-1 (or the pseudogene TRBV3-2) with TRBJ1-2; TRBD1 aligns across 10 bases. CDR1 is LGHDT, CDR2 YNNKEL, per germline (reference sequence). This CDR3 is 16 amino acids long. V lost 4 bases to trimming and J lost 3 bases; unmatched junction nucleotides: 8. This CDR3 reads CASSLQTGGAYYGYTF. In DNA form, the CDR3 reads TGTGCCAGCAGCCTTCAGACAGGGGGCGCTTACTATGGCTACACCTTC.

The V call is TRBV6-5, the J call TRBJ2-2; 11 bases map to TRBD2. CDR1 and CDR2 from the germline V gene are MNHEY and SVGAGI. J was trimmed by 7 bases and V by 6 bases; bases with no gene match: 10. The CDR3 is 16 amino acids. CDR3 DNA sequence: TGTGCCAGCAGGTACAAGGGACTAGCGGATAACGGGGAGCTGTTTTTT. Encoded protein: CASRYKGLADNGELFF.

This clone was counted a single time. The chain joins TRBV9 to TRBJ2-4, with D perhaps matching TRBD1 (6 bases). The CDR3 spans 13 residues. Germline V gene lookup returns CDR1 SGDLS and CDR2 YYNGEE. V gave up 5 bases and J gave up 7 bases, with 13 bases separating them. The CDR3 is CASSAGVSNIQYF. CDR3 in DNA: TGTGCCAGCAGTGCAGGGGTTTCGAACATTCAGTACTTC.

The V gene is TRBV25-1, the J gene TRBJ2-3; TRBD1 agrees at 7 bases. CDR3 length: 17 residues. The germline CDR1 and CDR2 sequences are MGHDK and SYGVNS. Germline trimming cut 4 bases from V and 0 bases from J; bases unmatched to any gene: 10. CDR3 loop: CASSAPPGQPSTDTQYF. The CDR3 nucleotides are TGTGCCAGCAGTGCTCCTCCGGGACAGCCTAGCACAGATACGCAGTATTTT.

This chain uses TRBV23-1 with TRBJ2-7; 8 positions agree with TRBD1. TRBV23-1 qualifies as an ORF whose function is uncertain. V shed 7 bases, J shed 2 bases, and the junction held 4 bases outside the gene matches. The CDR3 covers 13 residues. The CDR3 bases are TGCGCCAGCATGGGACAGGCGACCTACGAGCAGTACTTC. As protein: CASMGQATYEQYF.

In nucleotides, the CDR3 is TGTGCCAGCAGCGGGACAGGGGATAATGAAAAACTGTTTTTT. Its translation: CASSGTGDNEKLFF. The chain uses TRBV9 and TRBJ1-4; 9 bases are a match to TRBD1. The J segment lost 4 bases and the V segment lost 3 bases, leaving 1 base of the junction unmatched. This CDR3 spans 14 amino acids. Germline CDR1 is SGDLS and CDR2 is YYNGEE. The complete variable domain, with remaining parts taken from reference TRBV9 and TRBJ1-4, reads DSGVTQTPKHLITATGQRVTLRCSPRSGDLSVYWYQQSLDQGLQFLIQYYNGEERAKGNILERFSAQQFPDLHSELNLSSLELGDSALYFCASSGTGDNEKLFFGSGTQLSVL.

There are a few counts of this clone. V usage is TRBV9 and J usage is TRBJ1-4; tentative D call: TRBD1 (6 bases). V shed 3 bases and J shed 3 bases, with 12 bases lying between them. The CDR3 loop spans 15 amino acids. Germline CDR1 and CDR2: SGDLS and YYNGEE. The CDR3: CASSAREGANEKLFF. The CDR3 coding sequence is TGTGCCAGCAGCGCCCGCGAGGGGGCTAATGAAAAACTGTTTTTT.

The chain has TRBV7-9 and TRBJ1-1; TRBD1 matches 7 bases. This CDR3 is built from 15 residues. CDR1 is SEHNR, CDR2 FQNEAQ, per germline (reference sequence). Trimming cost V 2 bases and J 0 bases; bases outside gene matches: 3. CDR3 DNA: TGTGCCAGCAGCTTACCGGGACAGATGAACACTGAAGCTTTCTTT. It yields the protein CASSLPGQMNTEAFF. Combining the CDR3 with reference TRBV7-9 and TRBJ1-1 gives the whole variable domain DTGVSQNPRHKITKRGQNVTFRCDPISEHNRLYWYRQTLGQGPEFLTYFQNEAQLEKSRLLSDRFSAERPKGSFSTLEIQRTEQGDSAMYLCASSLPGQMNTEAFFGQGTRLTVV.

This clone has only a few counts. J is TRBJ2-7 and V is TRBV27; 7 bases align to TRBD1. This CDR3 spans 13 amino acids. With V trimmed by 3 bases and J by 7 bases, 6 bases remained unmatched. The germline CDR1 and CDR2 sequences are MNHEY and SMNVEV (reference sequence). CDR3 bases: TGTGCCAGCAGTTTTCAGACAGGGCGGGAGCAGTACTTC. Encoded protein: CASSFQTGREQYF.

J is TRBJ2-7 and V is TRBV5-1; possibly TRBD1 for D (6 bases). The V gene lost 4 bases and the J gene lost 6 bases, with 17 bases spanning the gap. Germline V gives CDR1 SGHRS, CDR2 YFSETQ. This CDR3 region has 14 residues. The CDR3 sequence: CASSPETGRGEQYF. The CDR3 bases are TGCGCCAGCAGCCCGGAGACAGGTCGAGGCGAGCAGTACTTC. Using reference TRBV5-1 and TRBJ2-7 for the parts outside the CDR3, the full variable domain is KAGVTQTPRYLIKTRGQQVTLSCSPISGHRSVSWYQQTPGQGLQFLFEYFSETQRNKGNFPGRFSGRQFSNSRSEMNVSTLELGDSALYLCASSPETGRGEQYFGPGTRLTVT.

The genes are TRBV6-6 and TRBJ1-4; TRBD1 matches 7 bases. This CDR3 has 15 residues. J was trimmed by 3 bases and V by 6 bases; bases with no gene match: 7. Germline-derived CDR1 and CDR2 are MNHNY and SVGAGI (reference sequence). CDR3 protein: CASRRQTGPNEKLFF. Written as DNA, the CDR3 is TGTGCCAGCAGACGCCAGACAGGGCCTAATGAAAAACTGTTTTTT.

This chain connects TRBV18 to TRBJ2-2; tentatively, D is TRBD2 (5 bases). The CDR3 contains 17 residues. Germline V CDR1 and CDR2: KGHSH, LQKENI. Deletions cut 2 bases from V and 3 bases from J, with 16 bases between. Written as DNA, the CDR3 is TGTGCCAGCTCACCATTCCCGTCTAGCACTTACACCGGGGAGCTGTTTTTT. The encoded protein is CASSPFPSSTYTGELFF.

In this sample, this clone turned up once. CDR3 loop: CASSLAGSSNSNEKLFF. In nucleotides, the CDR3 is TGTGCCAGCAGCTTGGCCGGTAGCTCCAATAGTAATGAAAAACTGTTTTTT. The chain carries TRBV5-8 and TRBJ1-4; no reliable D call. This CDR3 is 17 amino acids long. V lost 0 bases to trimming and J lost 4 bases, with 16 bases between them. Looked up from germline, CDR1 is SGHTS and CDR2 is YDEGEE.

This clone was detected once. CDR3 sequence reads: CASSSLDRSGYTF. CDR3 coding DNA: TGTGCCAGCAGTTCACTGGACAGGAGTGGCTACACCTTC. V is TRBV27 and J is TRBJ1-2; 7 bases align to TRBD1. The CDR3 sequence is 13 residues long. V lost 4 bases, J lost 7 bases, and 6 bases stayed unmatched. The germline V gene encodes CDR1 MNHEY and CDR2 SMNVEV (reference sequence).

The chain employs TRBV7-8 and TRBJ1-5; D gene ambiguous. This CDR3 has 14 amino acids. Trimming pared 5 bases from V and 6 bases from J, leaving 14 bases between. Germline V gives CDR1 SGHVS, CDR2 FQNEAQ. CDR3 sequence: CASSVDGGGQPQHF. The CDR3 bases are TGTGCCAGCAGCGTGGACGGAGGAGGTCAGCCCCAGCATTTT. Combining the CDR3 with reference TRBV7-8 and TRBJ1-5 gives the whole variable domain GAGVSQSPRYKVAKRGQDVALRCDPISGHVSLFWYQQALGQGPEFLTYFQNEAQLDKSGLPSDRFFAERPEGSVSTLKIQRTQQEDSAVYLCASSVDGGGQPQHFGDGTRLSIL.

This clone has a handful of counts. CDR3 bases: TGTGCCAGCAGCCCGGACATCAGCTCCTACAATGAGCAGTTCTTC. It encodes CASSPDISSYNEQFF. The rearrangement links TRBV7-3 to TRBJ2-1; perhaps TRBD1 as D (5 bases). CDR1 and CDR2 (germline): SGHTA, FQGTGA. CDR3 size: 15 residues. The ends were cut back, 5 bases at V and 0 bases at J, with 11 bases in the middle.

This chain uses TRBV4-2 with TRBJ1-2; 8 bases fit TRBD1. Germline lookup yields CDR1 LGHNA and CDR2 YNFKEQ. The CDR3 runs 16 residues. The V and J ends lost 4 bases and 4 bases, in that order; junction bases with no gene match: 11. The CDR3 sequence: CASSPRGQGAGYGYTF. Written as DNA, the CDR3 is TGTGCCAGCAGCCCTAGGGGCCAGGGGGCAGGCTATGGCTACACCTTC.

This chain links TRBV7-9 with TRBJ1-5; D unresolved. The CDR3 extends over 14 amino acids. In germline, CDR1 is SEHNR, CDR2 FQNEAQ (reference sequence). V dropped 1 base and J dropped 3 bases, with 7 bases sitting between them. CDR3: CASSLDSHNQPQHF. In DNA, the CDR3 is TGTGCCAGCAGCTTAGACAGCCACAATCAGCCCCAGCATTTT.

The chain uses TRBV12-5 and TRBJ2-7, with D perhaps matching TRBD1 (5 bases). Germline CDR1 and CDR2: LGHNT and FRNRAP. CDR3 length: 12 residues. Trimming removed 6 bases at V and 4 bases at J, with 10 bases between. CDR3 sequence reads: CASGQDSYEQYF. Written as DNA, the CDR3 is TGTGCTAGTGGACAAGACAGTTACGAGCAGTACTTC.

The chain recombines TRBV2 with TRBJ1-2; D gene ambiguous. The ends were cut back, 6 bases at V and 1 base at J, with 6 bases in the middle. Germline CDR1 is SNHLY and CDR2 is FYNNEI. The CDR3 extends over 12 amino acids. CDR3 sequence (DNA): TGTGCCAGCAGCGAGTATAACTATGGCTACACCTTC. Encoded protein: CASSEYNYGYTF.